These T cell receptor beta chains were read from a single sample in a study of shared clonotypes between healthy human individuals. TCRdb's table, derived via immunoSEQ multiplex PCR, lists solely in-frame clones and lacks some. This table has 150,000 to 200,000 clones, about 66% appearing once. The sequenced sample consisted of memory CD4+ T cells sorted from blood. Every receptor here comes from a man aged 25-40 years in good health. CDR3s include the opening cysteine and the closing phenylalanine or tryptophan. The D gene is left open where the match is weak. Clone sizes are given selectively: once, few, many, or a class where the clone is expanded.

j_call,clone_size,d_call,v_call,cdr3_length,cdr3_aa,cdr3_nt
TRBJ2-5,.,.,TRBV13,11,CASSRRETQYF,TGTGCCAGCAGCCGCCGAGAGACCCAGTACTTC
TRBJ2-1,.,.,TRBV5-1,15,CASSFETTGYNEQFF,TGCGCCAGCAGCTTTGAGACTACAGGCTACAATGAGCAGTTCTTC
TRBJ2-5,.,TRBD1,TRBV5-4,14,CASSGGQGQETQYF,TGTGCCAGCAGCGGAGGACAGGGCCAAGAGACCCAGTACTTC
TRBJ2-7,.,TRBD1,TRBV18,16,CASSHGTGGASYEQYF,TGTGCCAGCTCACACGGGACAGGGGGCGCTTCCTACGAGCAGTACTTC
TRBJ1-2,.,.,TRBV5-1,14,CASSFKSGSRGYTF,TGCGCCAGCAGCTTTAAAAGTGGTTCTCGTGGCTACACCTTC
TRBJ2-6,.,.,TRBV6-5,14,CASSEPLGANVLTF,TGTGCCAGCAGTGAACCCCTTGGGGCCAACGTCCTGACTTTC
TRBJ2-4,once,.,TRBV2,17,CASWAGLGGLAKNIQYF,TGTGCCAGCTGGGCGGGCCTAGGGGGGTTAGCCAAAAACATTCAGTACTTC
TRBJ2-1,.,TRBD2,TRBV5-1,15,CASSLTSGRALEQFF,TGCGCCAGCAGCTTGACAAGCGGGAGGGCCCTTGAGCAGTTCTTC
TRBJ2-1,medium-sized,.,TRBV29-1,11,CSVDRVGEQFF,TGCAGCGTTGACAGGGTGGGTGAGCAGTTCTTC
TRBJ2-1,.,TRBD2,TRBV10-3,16,CAITPELAGGYNEQFF,TGTGCCATCACCCCGGAACTAGCGGGAGGATACAATGAGCAGTTCTTC
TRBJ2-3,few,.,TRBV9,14,CASSVRASTDTQYF,TGTGCCAGCAGCGTAAGAGCTAGCACAGATACGCAGTATTTT
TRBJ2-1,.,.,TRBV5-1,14,CASSFLNFVDEQFF,TGCGCCAGCAGCTTTCTGAATTTCGTGGATGAGCAGTTCTTC
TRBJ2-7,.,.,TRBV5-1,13,CASSFSVSGEQYF,TGCGCCAGCAGCTTCTCGGTGTCCGGGGAGCAGTACTTC
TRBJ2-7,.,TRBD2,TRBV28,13,CASGAGDPHEQYF,TGTGCCAGCGGGGCGGGAGACCCTCACGAGCAGTACTTC
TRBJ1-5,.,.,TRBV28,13,CASSYSGNQPQHF,TGTGCCAGCAGTTATTCTGGCAATCAGCCCCAGCATTTT
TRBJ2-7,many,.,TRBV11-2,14,CASSINGGRYEQYF,TGTGCCAGCAGCATCAACGGGGGGCGGTACGAGCAGTACTTC
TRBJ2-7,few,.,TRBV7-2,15,CASSRARGEGYEQYF,TGTGCCAGCAGCCGCGCACGGGGCGAGGGCTACGAGCAGTACTTC
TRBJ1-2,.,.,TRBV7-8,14,CASSRAGGAYGYTF,TGTGCCAGCAGCCGCGCGGGGGGCGCCTATGGCTACACCTTC
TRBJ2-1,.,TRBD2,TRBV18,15,CASSNRLAGRNEQFF,TGTGCCAGCTCAAACAGACTAGCGGGACGAAATGAGCAGTTCTTC
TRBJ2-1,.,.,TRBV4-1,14,CASSYAGAIYEQFF,TGCGCCAGCAGTTATGCGGGGGCGATCTATGAGCAGTTCTTC
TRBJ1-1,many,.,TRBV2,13,CASSGGAGTEAFF,TGTGCCAGCAGTGGAGGGGCTGGAACTGAAGCTTTCTTT
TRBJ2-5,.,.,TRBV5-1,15,CASSPTPQGGETQYF,TGCGCCAGCAGCCCTACCCCCCAGGGTGGCGAGACCCAGTACTTC
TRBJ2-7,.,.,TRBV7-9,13,CASKAGTTYEQYF,TGTGCCAGCAAAGCGGGTACTACCTACGAGCAGTACTTC
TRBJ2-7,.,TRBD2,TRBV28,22,CASSSPHPDRRASGRALREQYF,TGTGCCAGCAGTTCTCCCCACCCCGACAGGCGCGCTAGCGGGAGGGCCCTGCGTGAGCAGTACTTC
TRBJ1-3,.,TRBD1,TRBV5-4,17,CASSWSGTEYSGNTIYF,TGTGCCAGCAGCTGGTCCGGGACAGAATATTCTGGAAACACCATATATTTT
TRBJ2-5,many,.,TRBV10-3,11,CAIAVQGTQYF,TGTGCCATCGCGGTCCAAGGAACCCAGTACTTC
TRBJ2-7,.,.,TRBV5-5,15,CASSLGGPVNYEQYF,TGTGCCAGCAGCTTGGGGGGGCCCGTCAACTACGAGCAGTACTTC